Below, 21 T cell receptor beta chains from the same sample are listed, as sequenced in a study of blood T cell repertoires in COVID-19 (dated by TCRdb to 2020 to 2021). Library construction relied on the immunoSEQ multiplex PCR assay. Held by TCRdb, this immuneACCESS table contains in-frame sequences only and omits some clones. Under half of the omission traces to an unresolved V gene where checked; the cause of the rest is unknown. Recorded for this sample are about 120,000 clones; roughly 90% of them occurred a single time. Clones ranked in the top ten supply approximately 8% of the sample. Sequencing was carried out using peripheral blood. All receptors come from a man in his 70s who had recovered from COVID-19.

The chain combines TRBV2 with TRBJ1-2; TRBD1 might be the D (5 bases). V was trimmed by 6 bases and J by 4 bases, leaving 24 bases between them. The CDR3 extends over 17 amino acids. Germline CDR1 reads SNHLY; CDR2 reads FYNNEI. Here the CDR3 DNA reads TGTGCCAGCAGGGCAGCGGCATGGCAGGGAGGAGGCTATGGCTACACCTTC. This codes for CASRAAAWQGGGYGYTF.

The count of this clone is one. The genes are TRBV5-6 and TRBJ1-4, with D tentatively TRBD1 (5 bases). V lost 1 base to trimming and J lost 8 bases, with 12 bases between them. The CDR3 is 14 residues long. Germline V gives CDR1 SGHDT, CDR2 YYEEEE. CDR3 region: CASSLRQGYEKLFF. The CDR3 nucleotides are TGTGCCAGCAGCTTGCGGCAGGGATACGAAAAACTGTTTTTT.

The chain joins TRBV7-2 to TRBJ2-1, with D maybe TRBD1 (5 bases). CDR1 and CDR2 from the germline V gene are SGHTA and FQGNSA. The CDR3 covers 13 residues. V was cut by 4 bases and J by 8 bases, with 12 bases left in between. DNA of the CDR3: TGTGCCAGCAGCTCTCAGGGTGGGTATGAGCAGTTCTTC. It specifies CASSSQGGYEQFF.

CDR3 sequence: CASSSTTGAYEQYF. In DNA, the CDR3 is TGCGCCAGCAGCTCTACGACAGGGGCCTACGAGCAGTACTTC. The rearrangement links TRBV5-1 to TRBJ2-7, with 8 bases that match TRBD1. Looked up from germline, CDR1 is SGHRS and CDR2 is YFSETQ. V shed 3 bases, J shed 2 bases, and the junction held 4 bases outside the gene matches. CDR3 length equals 14 residues.

V gene TRBV5-1 combines with J gene TRBJ2-7; the match to TRBD2 covers 9 bases. CDR3 length: 19 residues. CDR1 is SGHRS and CDR2 is YFSETQ in the germline V gene. The trim removed 0 bases at V and 5 bases at J, leaving 18 bases unmatched. Written as DNA, the CDR3 is TGCGCCAGCAGCTTGGCCGAGGTAGCGGGAGCCCTCGGTTTTGACGAGCAGTACTTC. It yields the protein CASSLAEVAGALGFDEQYF.

This clone has a single count. V usage is TRBV7-7 and J usage is TRBJ2-1, with 13 bases identical to TRBD2. The CDR3 consists of 16 residues. Germline trimming cut 5 bases from V and 8 bases from J; bases unmatched to any gene: 9. CDR1 is SSHAT, CDR2 FNYEAQ, per germline (reference sequence). CDR3 bases: TGTGCCAGCAGCCGCGGGACTAGCGGGGAGGGGGATGAGCAGTTCTTC. This codes for CASSRGTSGEGDEQFF.

The rearrangement links TRBV12-3 or TRBV12-4 to TRBJ2-7, with a tentative D call TRBD2 (5 bases). The CDR3 runs to 12 residues. Deletions cut 6 bases from V and 3 bases from J, with 9 bases between. The CDR3 coding sequence is TGTGCCAGCAGCCGGGGAAGCTACGAGCAGTACTTC. Translating it yields CASSRGSYEQYF.

The J gene is TRBJ2-1, the V gene TRBV7-2; D remains unclear. CDR1 is SGHTA and CDR2 is FQGNSA in the germline V gene. The CDR3 loop spans 13 amino acids. Trimming cost V 1 base and J 9 bases, with 10 bases left between them. As DNA, the CDR3 is TGTGCCAGCAGCTTAGGGCTAGTCAGTGAGCAGTTCTTC. Translation gives CASSLGLVSEQFF. Looking up the rest from reference TRBV7-2 and TRBJ2-1 gives the full variable domain: GAGVSQSPSNKVTEKGKDVELRCDPISGHTALYWYRQSLGQGLEFLIYFQGNSAPDKSGLPSDRFSAERTGGSVSTLTIQRTQQEDSAVYLCASSLGLVSEQFFGPGTRLTVL.

V usage is TRBV28 and J usage is TRBJ1-4, with 8 bases fitting TRBD1. Germline CDR1 is MDHEN and CDR2 is SYDVKM. The junction had 9 bases not matched to a gene; V was cut back by 6 bases and J by 6 bases. CDR3 size: 15 residues. CDR3 DNA sequence: TGTGCCAGCAGGAGCAGGGGGCGCGTCGATGAAAAACTGTTTTTT. Translating it yields CASRSRGRVDEKLFF.

This sequence joins TRBV4-2 and TRBJ1-2; D is unclear. The CDR3 consists of 14 residues. The germline V gene has CDR1 LGHNA and CDR2 YNFKEQ. Trimming removed 0 bases at V and 1 base at J, with 6 bases between. The CDR3 loop is CASSQEPSNYGYTF. The CDR3 nucleotides read TGTGCCAGCAGCCAAGAGCCGAGTAACTATGGCTACACCTTC.

V gene TRBV30 combines with J gene TRBJ1-2, with 10 bases fitting TRBD1. The CDR3 length is 13 residues. In germline, CDR1 is GTSNPN, CDR2 SVGIG (reference sequence). V was pared by 3 bases and J by 7 bases, with 5 bases of the junction left unmatched. The CDR3 protein is CAWSPGQGLGYTF. In DNA form, the CDR3 reads TGTGCCTGGAGCCCGGGACAGGGGCTTGGCTACACCTTC.

The rearrangement joins TRBV5-1 to TRBJ2-5; TRBD2 aligns across 15 bases. The CDR3 length is 16 residues. The V gene end was trimmed by 6 bases and the J gene end by 2 bases; junction bases not matched to a gene: 5. Germline CDR1 reads SGHRS; CDR2 reads YFSETQ. The CDR3 region is CASNPGLAGGQETQYF. The CDR3 DNA reads TGCGCCAGCAACCCGGGACTAGCGGGGGGTCAAGAGACCCAGTACTTC.

V usage is TRBV28 and J usage is TRBJ2-7, with 7 bases matching TRBD1. Germline V gene lookup returns CDR1 MDHEN and CDR2 SYDVKM. The CDR3 spans 15 residues. Trimming at V came to 3 bases and at J to 5 bases, leaving 10 bases not matched to a gene. The chain's CDR3 is CASSFFQTGRDEQYF. The CDR3 nucleotides are TGTGCCAGCAGTTTTTTCCAGACAGGGCGGGACGAGCAGTACTTC.

The genes are TRBV18 and TRBJ2-1; 13 bases agree with TRBD2. The trim removed 4 bases at V and 4 bases at J, leaving 4 bases unmatched. The CDR3 is 16 residues long. Germline V gene sequence: CDR1 KGHSH, CDR2 LQKENI. This CDR3 reads CASSRLAGGGYNEQFF. The CDR3 nucleotides read TGTGCCAGCTCACGACTAGCGGGAGGTGGATACAATGAGCAGTTCTTC. The full variable domain, rest sourced from reference TRBV18 and TRBJ2-1, is NAGVMQNPRHLVRRRGQEARLRCSPMKGHSHVYWYRQLPEEGLKFMVYLQKENIIDESGMPKERFSAEFPKEGPSILRIQQVVRGDSAAYFCASSRLAGGGYNEQFFGPGTRLTVL.

CDR3 DNA: TGCGCCAGCAGCCCGGGTAGCGGGGGGAGCTCCTACAATGAGCAGTTCTTC. This gives the protein CASSPGSGGSSYNEQFF. This chain links TRBV5-1 with TRBJ2-1, with 10 bases identical to TRBD2. This CDR3 spans 17 amino acids. The germline V gene encodes CDR1 SGHRS and CDR2 YFSETQ. V lost 4 bases and J lost 0; bases outside the gene matches: 7.

V usage is TRBV4-1 and J usage is TRBJ2-1; perhaps TRBD2 as D (5 bases). The germline CDR1 and CDR2 sequences are MGHRA and YSYEKL. V lost 0 bases, J lost 4 bases, and 7 bases lay in between. The CDR3 covers 14 residues. The CDR3 region is CASSQDGLYNEQFF. The CDR3 DNA reads TGCGCCAGCAGCCAAGACGGACTTTACAATGAGCAGTTCTTC.

The chain links TRBV28 to TRBJ2-5; 8 bases match TRBD2. V lost 4 bases, J lost 4 bases, and 5 bases stayed unmatched. Germline values: CDR1 MDHEN, CDR2 SYDVKM. This CDR3 has 14 residues. DNA for the CDR3: TGTGCCAGCAGTTCCAGCGGGAGCAGAGAGACCCAGTACTTC. This encodes CASSSSGSRETQYF.

This chain joins TRBV5-6 and TRBJ2-1; unclear D gene. This CDR3 has 13 amino acids. The germline V and J ends were trimmed by 2 bases and 0 bases, with 3 bases remaining between them. Germline assignment: CDR1 SGHDT and CDR2 YYEEEE. Written as DNA, the CDR3 is TGTGCCAGCAGCTTCCTCTCCTACAATGAGCAGTTCTTC. It codes for CASSFLSYNEQFF. The full variable domain, rest sourced from reference TRBV5-6 and TRBJ2-1, is DAGVTQSPTHLIKTRGQQVTLRCSPKSGHDTVSWYQQALGQGPQFIFQYYEEEERQRGNFPDRFSGHQFPNYSSELNVNALLLGDSALYLCASSFLSYNEQFFGPGTRLTVL.

The chain employs TRBV6-2 or TRBV6-3 and TRBJ2-1, with 10 bases lining up with TRBD2. CDR3 length: 16 amino acids. Germline assignment: CDR1 MNHEY and CDR2 SVGEGT. J lost 5 bases, V lost 6 bases, and 10 bases had no gene match. In DNA form, the CDR3 reads TGTGCCAGCAGCCAGCGGGGGGGGACTAGTAACAATGAGCAGTTCTTC. Protein sequence: CASSQRGGTSNNEQFF.

For the CDR3, the DNA is TGTGCCAGCAGCTTATCTAGGGGAAACGGGGAGCTGTTTTTT. Its translation: CASSLSRGNGELFF. V gene TRBV11-2 combines with J gene TRBJ2-2, with D possibly being TRBD1 (5 bases). CDR1 is SGHAT and CDR2 is FQNNGV in the germline V gene. The V end lost 2 bases, the J end lost 7 bases, and 11 bases lay between the germline ends. The CDR3 has 14 amino acids.

The V gene is TRBV13, the J gene TRBJ2-5; possible D gene TRBD1, 7 bases. In germline, CDR1 is PRHDT, CDR2 FYEKMQ (reference sequence). The CDR3 is made up of 15 amino acids. Trimming shortened V by 5 bases and J by 1 base, and 14 bases separated the two germline ends. In nucleotides, the CDR3 is TGTGCCAGCAGCCGACTCCAGGGGGGCCAAGAGACCCAGTACTTC. Translation gives CASSRLQGGQETQYF.